The TCR beta chain under discussion was sequenced for a study of shared clonotypes between healthy human individuals. About the study: Used for every donor were three CD4 naive, three CD4 memory, two CD8 naive and one CD8 memory plate. Overall study findings and caveats: Non-shared clonotypes were found to have lower generation probabilities than the clonotypes that were shared by all four of the sorted-subset donors.

In the case of this clone: What it binds is unknown.

CDR3 length: 14 residues. The germline V gene has CDR1 GTSNPN and CDR2 SVGIG (reference sequence). Trimming took 5 bases from V and 2 from J; bases not matched to a gene: 5. Using immunoSEQ multiplex PCR, the repertoire was profiled, and TCRdb retains in-frame clones only, with some absent. The repertoire has about 1.1 million clones, approximately 78% of them found once; the top ten carry under 0.8%. Splitting the CD4+ cells yielded a CD45RA+ naive subset and a CD45RA-negative memory subset. The sequencing sample was made of memory CD4+ T cells from PBMCs. Subset defined: CD45RA-negative fraction. This TCR derives from a man younger than 30 in good health. Some clones in this sample may be carry-over from other donors' samples. The V call is TRBV30, the J call TRBJ1-5; 8 bases fit TRBD1. The DNA for the CDR3 is TGTGCCTGGGGGGGGACAGGCCGCAATCAGCCCCAGCATTTT. Its protein is CAWGGTGRNQPQHF.